The 21 T cell receptor beta chains presented below share a single source sample, sequenced in a study of PD-L1 blockade in urothelial cancer. Stated time point: pretreatment peripheral blood. Assay used: immunoSEQ multiplex PCR; TCRdb lists only in-frame clones, some missing. Of tens of thousands of clones listed, approximately 75% are singletons. Sequencing was performed on PBMCs, taken around atezolizumab (anti-PD-L1) treatment. These receptors originate from a man in his 70s with urothelial cancer.

This chain connects TRBV28 to TRBJ2-7; 7 bases agree with TRBD1. The CDR3 covers 13 residues. The germline V gene has CDR1 MDHEN and CDR2 SYDVKM. The V gene end was trimmed by 6 bases and the J gene end by 3 bases; junction bases not matched to a gene: 5. CDR3 amino acids: CASSLDRNYEQYF. CDR3 coding DNA: TGTGCCAGCAGCCTGGACAGGAACTACGAGCAGTACTTC.

The chain links TRBV5-1 to TRBJ1-1; the D is unclear. From germline, CDR1 is SGHRS and CDR2 YFSETQ. CDR3 length equals 15 residues. The germline V and J ends were trimmed by 1 base and 3 bases, with 13 bases remaining between them. The CDR3 reads CASSLWSRSDTEAFF. The CDR3 nucleotides are TGCGCCAGCAGCTTGTGGTCCAGGTCGGACACTGAAGCTTTCTTT.

The chain joins TRBV4-2 to TRBJ2-2, with 13 bases aligning to TRBD2. The CDR3 totals 16 residues. Germline assignment: CDR1 LGHNA and CDR2 YNFKEQ. With V trimmed by 1 base and J by 5 bases, 1 base remained unmatched. CDR3 DNA sequence: TGTGCCAGCAGCCAAGGACTAGCGGGAGGTACCGGGGAGCTGTTTTTT. Its translation is CASSQGLAGGTGELFF.

This clone occurred a few times. This chain joins TRBV6-5 and TRBJ2-2; perhaps TRBD2 as D (5 bases). CDR3 length: 14 residues. The germline CDR1 and CDR2 sequences are MNHEY and SVGAGI. The V gene lost 0 bases and the J gene lost 7 bases, with 9 bases spanning the gap. CDR3 coding DNA: TGTGCCAGCAGTTACTCCGAACGGGGCGGGGAGCTGTTTTTT. It is translated as CASSYSERGGELFF.

This chain joins TRBV5-1 and TRBJ1-1, with 10 bases aligning to TRBD1. Germline CDR1 SGHRS, CDR2 YFSETQ. J gave up 0 bases and V 4 bases, and 6 bases lay outside the gene matches. The CDR3 length is 16 residues. CDR3 residues: CASSGGQGPMNTEAFF. The DNA of the CDR3 is TGCGCCAGCAGCGGGGGACAGGGGCCAATGAACACTGAAGCTTTCTTT.

This clone turned up a few times. The rearrangement links TRBV6-1 to TRBJ1-5; D is perhaps TRBD1 (5 bases). This CDR3 contains 14 residues. Germline V gene lookup returns CDR1 MNHNS and CDR2 SASEGT. V was trimmed by 6 bases and J by 9 bases, leaving 18 bases between them. CDR3 bases: TGTGCCAGCAGAGAGACAGCCGCCGCCGGGCCCCAGCATTTT. It codes for CASRETAAAGPQHF.

In regard to this clone: One end of the junction is discordant with germline, which a read error may explain. Within the sample, other DNA sequences also encode this same CDR3. The V and J genes are TRBV5-4 and TRBJ2-7; 10 bases are shared with TRBD2. The CDR3 has 15 residues. Germline CDR1 reads SGHNT; CDR2 reads YYREEE (reference sequence). CDR3 amino acids: CASTPDPSGSYEQYF. The DNA for the CDR3 is TGTGCTAGCACCCCCGACCCTAGCGGGAGTTACGAGCAGTACTTC.

The chain employs TRBV5-1 and TRBJ2-3, with 7 bases matching TRBD1. The CDR3 spans 15 residues. CDR1 and CDR2 from the germline V gene are SGHRS and YFSETQ. Trimming removed 4 bases from V and 1 base from J; junction bases left unmatched: 6. CDR3 residues: CASSRDRVGTDTQYF. For the CDR3, the DNA is TGCGCCAGCAGCCGAGACAGGGTTGGCACAGATACGCAGTATTTT.

The chain recombines TRBV2 with TRBJ1-5; 7 bases fit TRBD1. The CDR3 has 14 residues. Germline V CDR1 and CDR2: SNHLY, FYNNEI. V trimming: 7 bases; J trimming: 0 bases; junction bases outside the gene matches: 3. The CDR3: CASTGQYSNQPQHF. CDR3 DNA: TGTGCCAGCACGGGACAGTATAGCAATCAGCCCCAGCATTTT.

The chain links TRBV7-3 to TRBJ2-1; 12 positions match TRBD2. The length of the CDR3 is 15 residues. V dropped 5 bases and J dropped 4; count of bases not matched to a gene: 3. Germline V gives CDR1 SGHTA, CDR2 FQGTGA. Here the CDR3 DNA reads TGTGCCAGCAGCAAGACTAGCGGGAGTTACAATGAGCAGTTCTTC. Its translation is CASSKTSGSYNEQFF.

The genes are TRBV7-8 and TRBJ2-6, with D maybe TRBD2 (6 bases). Germline CDR1 and CDR2: SGHVS and FQNEAQ. This CDR3 has 15 amino acids. V lost 2 bases to trimming and J lost 1 base, with 6 bases between them. The CDR3 region is CASSLSGSGANVLTF. CDR3 bases: TGTGCCAGCAGCTTAAGCGGGTCTGGGGCCAACGTCCTGACTTTC. Looking up the rest from reference TRBV7-8 and TRBJ2-6 gives the full variable domain: GAGVSQSPRYKVAKRGQDVALRCDPISGHVSLFWYQQALGQGPEFLTYFQNEAQLDKSGLPSDRFFAERPEGSVSTLKIQRTQQEDSAVYLCASSLSGSGANVLTFGAGSRLTVL.

The chain has TRBV11-3 and TRBJ1-4; D is uncertain. Germline CDR1 and CDR2: SGHNT and YENEEA. Trimming left V 3 bases short and J 1 base short, with 24 bases between. This CDR3 has 20 residues. CDR3 region: CASSFFSGGRGEGTNEKLFF. The CDR3 DNA reads TGTGCCAGCAGCTTTTTCAGTGGCGGGCGAGGAGAAGGAACTAATGAAAAACTGTTTTTT.

The chain is built from TRBV25-1 and TRBJ1-3, with D perhaps matching TRBD1 (5 bases). Germline assignment: CDR1 MGHDK and CDR2 SYGVNS. The length of the CDR3 is 15 residues. Trimming pared 8 bases from V and 0 bases from J, leaving 14 bases between. CDR3 protein: CASGGDVNSGNTIYF. CDR3 DNA sequence: TGTGCCAGCGGGGGGGACGTCAACTCTGGAAACACCATATATTTT.

The V call is TRBV7-9, the J call TRBJ1-3, with 7 bases aligning to TRBD1. Germline V gives CDR1 SEHNR, CDR2 FQNEAQ (reference sequence). The CDR3 runs to 15 residues. V was pared by 5 bases and J by 1 base, with 5 bases of the junction left unmatched. CDR3: CASSTDRESGNTIYF. The CDR3 coding sequence is TGTGCCAGCAGCACCGACAGGGAATCTGGAAACACCATATATTTT.

The V and J genes are TRBV28 and TRBJ2-4, with 8 bases identical to TRBD1. V dropped 6 bases and J dropped 7; count of bases not matched to a gene: 14. This CDR3 has 16 amino acids. Germline lookup yields CDR1 MDHEN and CDR2 SYDVKM. The CDR3 protein is CASSPVRGRGENIQYF. The CDR3 DNA is TGTGCCAGCAGCCCTGTCAGGGGGCGAGGGGAGAACATTCAGTACTTC.

The gene calls are TRBV5-6 and TRBJ2-5; tentatively, D is TRBD1 (6 bases). This CDR3 region has 15 residues. V lost 3 bases and J lost 2, with 14 bases in between. Germline CDR1 SGHDT, CDR2 YYEEEE. In DNA form, the CDR3 reads TGTGCCAGCAGCTATAAGACAGGTGGGCAAGAGACCCAGTACTTC. Its translation: CASSYKTGGQETQYF.

This clone was counted between two and nine times. Here the CDR3 reads CASSLGQGNQPQHF. CDR3 sequence (DNA): TGTGCCAGCAGCTTAGGGCAGGGCAATCAGCCCCAGCATTTT. The gene calls are TRBV7-8 and TRBJ1-5; D gene uncertain. CDR1 is SGHVS and CDR2 is FQNEAQ in the germline V gene. The germline V and J ends were trimmed by 1 base and 2 bases, with 6 bases remaining between them. The CDR3 length is 14 residues.

V usage is TRBV5-1 and J usage is TRBJ2-7, with 9 bases fitting TRBD1. The CDR3 length is 12 residues. Germline V gene lookup returns CDR1 SGHRS and CDR2 YFSETQ. With 3 bases clipped from V and 6 bases from J, the junction kept 1 base outside the gene matches. The CDR3 spells CASSWGQGEQYF. The CDR3 DNA sequence: TGCGCCAGCAGCTGGGGACAGGGCGAGCAGTACTTC.

The genes are TRBV5-1 and TRBJ2-1; D is possibly TRBD1 (5 bases). Trimming removed 2 bases from V and 5 bases from J, with 14 bases in between. CDR1 SGHRS and CDR2 YFSETQ come from the germline V gene. The CDR3 totals 15 residues. The DNA for the CDR3 is TGCGCCAGCAGCTTTTGGGGCGCTGGGCACAATGAGCAGTTCTTC. This gives the protein CASSFWGAGHNEQFF. The whole variable domain, filled in from reference TRBV5-1 and TRBJ2-1, reads KAGVTQTPRYLIKTRGQQVTLSCSPISGHRSVSWYQQTPGQGLQFLFEYFSETQRNKGNFPGRFSGRQFSNSRSEMNVSTLELGDSALYLCASSFWGAGHNEQFFGPGTRLTVL.

This clone was observed a single time. V and J are TRBV5-6 and TRBJ2-1; TRBD1 might be the D (6 bases). With 3 bases removed from V and 10 bases from J, the gap between germline ends came to 11 bases. This CDR3 has 12 residues. CDR1 is SGHDT, CDR2 YYEEEE, per germline. The CDR3 loop reads CASSSDSREQFF. Here the CDR3 DNA reads TGTGCCAGCAGCTCGGACAGCCGCGAGCAGTTCTTC.

This chain connects TRBV28 to TRBJ1-3; 7 bases agree with TRBD1. J lost 1 base, V lost 2 bases, and 8 bases had no gene match. CDR3 length: 17 residues. The germline V gene encodes CDR1 MDHEN and CDR2 SYDVKM. CDR3 in DNA: TGTGCCAGCAGTTTAATTTTTGGGACAGATTCTGGAAACACCATATATTTT. Residues: CASSLIFGTDSGNTIYF.